Listed below are T cell receptor beta chains from one sample, sequenced in a study of identical twins. TCRdb fed the 5' RACE reads into MiXCR, producing one record per CDR3 protein. In the table there are approximately 590,000 distinct CDR3 sequences, approximately 9.6% of which are singletons. This sample also appeared in a second study, on yellow fever vaccine responses in identical twins.

The specimen sequenced was PBMCs. The source is a woman younger than 30 in good health. CDR3s include the opening cysteine and the closing phenylalanine or tryptophan. A D gene is named only where the DNA matches it firmly. Clone size is shown for a subset of rows, as once, few, many or a class of expanded clone.

J gene: TRBJ1-2; D gene: TRBD1; V gene: TRBV27; clone size: -; CDR3 protein: CASSPDRLSNYGYTF; CDR3 DNA: TGTGCCAGCAGTCCGGACAGGCTCTCCAACTATGGCTACACCTTC
J gene: TRBJ2-7; D gene: TRBD2; V gene: TRBV29-1; clone size: many; CDR3 protein: CSVPSGRAREQYF; CDR3 DNA: TGCAGCGTTCCAAGCGGGAGGGCCCGCGAGCAGTACTTC
J gene: TRBJ2-5; D gene: -; V gene: TRBV12-3/TRBV12-4; clone size: few; CDR3 protein: CASSRHKETQYF; CDR3 DNA: TGTGCCAGCAGCCGGCACAAAGAGACCCAGTACTTC
J gene: TRBJ2-1; D gene: TRBD2; V gene: TRBV29-1; clone size: -; CDR3 protein: CSVFRRGNEQFF; CDR3 DNA: TGCAGCGTCTTCAGGCGGGGGAATGAGCAGTTCTTC
J gene: TRBJ2-1; D gene: -; V gene: TRBV4-1; clone size: -; CDR3 protein: CASSLRDNGNEQFF; CDR3 DNA: TGCGCCAGCAGTCTCCGGGACAACGGAAATGAGCAGTTCTTC
J gene: TRBJ1-4; D gene: -; V gene: TRBV11-2; clone size: many; CDR3 protein: CASSLDRPEKLFF; CDR3 DNA: TGTGCCAGCAGCTTAGATCGGCCTGAAAAACTGTTTTTT
J gene: TRBJ2-7; D gene: -; V gene: TRBV6-2/TRBV6-3; clone size: few; CDR3 protein: CATEGGDEQYF; CDR3 DNA: TGTGCCACCGAAGGGGGGGACGAGCAGTACTTC
J gene: TRBJ2-5; D gene: TRBD2; V gene: TRBV5-1; clone size: -; CDR3 protein: CASKRVAGEETQYF; CDR3 DNA: TGCGCCAGCAAAAGGGTGGCGGGGGAAGAGACCCAGTACTTC
J gene: TRBJ2-6; D gene: -; V gene: TRBV20-1; clone size: -; CDR3 protein: CSARGLSGANVLTF; CDR3 DNA: TGCAGTGCTAGAGGACTATCTGGGGCCAACGTCCTGACTTTC
J gene: TRBJ2-5; D gene: -; V gene: TRBV29-1; clone size: -; CDR3 protein: CSVRDGGGTQYF; CDR3 DNA: TGCAGCGTGCGGGACGGTGGGGGGACCCAGTACTTC
J gene: TRBJ1-5; D gene: -; V gene: TRBV12-3/TRBV12-4; clone size: -; CDR3 protein: CASSLYGVSSNQPQHF; CDR3 DNA: TGTGCCAGCAGTTTATACGGGGTCTCTAGCAATCAGCCCCAGCATTTT
J gene: TRBJ2-1; D gene: -; V gene: TRBV7-9; clone size: few; CDR3 protein: CASSLANNEQFF; CDR3 DNA: TGTGCCAGCAGCTTGGCCAACAATGAGCAGTTCTTC
J gene: TRBJ2-5; D gene: TRBD2; V gene: TRBV2; clone size: many; CDR3 protein: CASSLGGNQETQYF; CDR3 DNA: TGTGCCAGCAGTCTGGGGGGGAACCAAGAGACCCAGTACTTC
J gene: TRBJ2-5; D gene: -; V gene: TRBV15; clone size: -; CDR3 protein: CATSRDPLRVETQYF; CDR3 DNA: TGTGCCACCAGCAGAGACCCCCTTCGGGTCGAGACCCAGTACTTC
J gene: TRBJ2-3; D gene: TRBD2; V gene: TRBV7-3; clone size: -; CDR3 protein: CASSFQKRGSTDTQYF; CDR3 DNA: TGTGCCAGCAGCTTCCAGAAGCGGGGGAGCACAGATACGCAGTATTTT
J gene: TRBJ2-5; D gene: -; V gene: TRBV29-1; clone size: few; CDR3 protein: CSVDFLPGETQYF; CDR3 DNA: TGCAGCGTTGATTTTCTCCCGGGGGAGACCCAGTACTTC
J gene: TRBJ1-1; D gene: TRBD1; V gene: TRBV5-1; clone size: -; CDR3 protein: CASSSMTGDTEAFF; CDR3 DNA: TGCGCCAGCAGTTCAATGACAGGGGACACTGAAGCTTTCTTT
J gene: TRBJ2-1; D gene: -; V gene: TRBV5-1; clone size: few; CDR3 protein: CASGDAGIYREQFF; CDR3 DNA: TGCGCCAGCGGCGACGCTGGCATCTACCGAGAGCAGTTCTTC
J gene: TRBJ2-7; D gene: -; V gene: TRBV15; clone size: -; CDR3 protein: CATSRELPYEQYF; CDR3 DNA: TGTGCCACCAGCCGGGAGCTCCCCTACGAGCAGTACTTC
J gene: TRBJ2-3; D gene: -; V gene: TRBV7-9; clone size: -; CDR3 protein: CASSLTTSFTSTDTQYF; CDR3 DNA: TGTGCCAGCAGCCTTACTACTAGTTTCACTAGCACAGATACGCAGTATTTT
J gene: TRBJ2-5; D gene: -; V gene: TRBV10-3; clone size: few; CDR3 protein: CAISESGVATQYF; CDR3 DNA: TGTGCCATCAGTGAGTCGGGGGTGGCGACCCAGTACTTC